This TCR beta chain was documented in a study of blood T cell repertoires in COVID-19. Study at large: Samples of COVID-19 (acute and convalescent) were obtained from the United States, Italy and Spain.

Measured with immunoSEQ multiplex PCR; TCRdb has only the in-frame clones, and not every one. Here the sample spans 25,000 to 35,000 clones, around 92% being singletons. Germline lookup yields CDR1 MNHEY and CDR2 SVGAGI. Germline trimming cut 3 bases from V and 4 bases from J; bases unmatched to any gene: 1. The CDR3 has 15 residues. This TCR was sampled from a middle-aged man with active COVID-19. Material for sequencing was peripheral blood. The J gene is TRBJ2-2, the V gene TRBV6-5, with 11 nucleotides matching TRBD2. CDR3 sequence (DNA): TGTGCCAGCAGTTATAGCGGGGGGGCCACCGGGGAGCTGTTTTTT. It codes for CASSYSGGATGELFF.